This T cell receptor beta chain derives from a study of blood T cell repertoires in COVID-19. Looking at the study overall: Sites in the United States, Italy and Spain provided acute and convalescent COVID-19 samples.

Original processing notes: Estimation of nucleated cell counts was performed using reference gene primer amplification. Using immunoSEQ multiplex PCR, the repertoire was profiled, and TCRdb retains in-frame clones only, with some absent. V and J calls plus clone size are reproduced from that table; the DNA served to infer D and trimming. The table lists about 270,000 clones, 86% of them singletons. The CDR3 consists of 13 residues. Deletions cut 6 bases from V and 2 bases from J, with 10 bases between. The receptor was isolated from a middle-aged man with active or convalescent COVID-19. Material: peripheral blood. The chain couples TRBV12-3 or TRBV12-4 to TRBJ1-1; perhaps TRBD1 as D (5 bases). The CDR3 sequence is CASSLQENTEAFF. The DNA of the CDR3 is TGTGCCAGCAGCTTACAGGAAAACACTGAAGCTTTCTTT.